This T cell receptor (beta chain) was sequenced in a study of CD4 T cells in relation to SARS-CoV-2 and coronaviruses (dated by TCRdb to the early 2020s). As for the study more broadly: The ViraFEST assay cultured PBMCs with antigen for 10 days, then sequenced TCR beta CDR3s to find antigen-specific clonal expansions. The approximately twelve convalescent patients included 8 males and 4 females; two subjects were Hispanic. Across all 12 patients in the full convalescent cohort, ages ranged from about 21 to 75 years, with a median of 38. Shared crossreactive spike epitopes were mapped to their HLA restriction using patient-derived lymphoblastoid cell lines. At the level of individual TCR clonotypes, the study evaluated whether memory CD4+ T cells crossreact between the spike proteins of SARS-CoV-2 and those of common cold coronaviruses. The Adaptive Biotechnologies TCR-sequencing kit was used to sequence samples from three pre-COVID donors and the naive versus memory experiments, whereas other data were Illumina-based. For other donors in the study, expansion assays were sequenced with a different, Illumina-based TCR-beta assay. The paper's findings and limits, for the study overall: Sequencing naive versus memory cells indicated that the assay picks up memory recall responses, not primary responses primed during culture. No donor contributed both pre-pandemic and post-infection samples, which limited tracing the source of pre-existing responses. Crossreactivity analysis centred on spike protein, so crossreactivity against other viral proteins was not assessed. Crossreactive clones showed significantly weaker SARS-CoV-2-driven expansion than monoreactive clones, consistent with antigenic imprinting. Small numbers of patients and of tested TCRs were a limitation of the study. Approximately 60% of donors had memory CD4+ clonotypes that crossrecognized SARS-CoV-2 and at least one common cold coronavirus spike.

CEF-cultured naive and memory CD4+ T cell DNA received survey-level immunoSEQ TCR-beta sequencing. Regarding the original processing steps: During preprocessing, nonproductive sequences were removed, along with CDR3s that did not begin with C, did not end with F or W, or were shorter than 7 amino acids. Antigen-specific clonotypes were called with the MANAFEST web app, based on expansion relative to reference and other culture wells. A clone was considered positive if the clone showed significant expansion compared with the reference culture in 2 of 3 replicate wells at an FDR below 0.05. To be called positive, a clone also had to show significant expansion compared with every other tandem well and an odds ratio greater than 5. Cultured and uncultured naive and memory CD4+ repertoires were searched for CDR3s previously identified as spike- and CEF-reactive. Pairwise Levenshtein distance, computed with the stringdist R package after three terminal residues were trimmed from each end, was used as the measure of CDR3 homology. The source is immuneACCESS, and TCRdb retained only in-frame sequences with V and J called. Part of the clones is not carried over; for the studies checked, unresolved V genes explain less than half of this, and the remainder is unexplained. That table gives V, J and clone size, and the DNA gave D and trimming. The sample profile shows 30,000 to 45,000 clones; around 83% of them were found once. Around 6.6% of the sample is taken by the ten largest.

Naive and memory CD4+ T cells were separated from cryopreserved PBMCs through CD4 enrichment, which was followed by EasySep naive CD4+ T cell enrichment. For more than 8 days, sorted naive or memory CD4+ T cells (more than 90,000) were cultured at a 1:1 ratio with T cell-depleted PBMCs and CEF peptides. In general, every peptide culture condition was set up in three replicate wells. Ficoll-Paque PLUS gradient centrifugation was used to isolate PBMCs from leukapheresis product or whole blood. The PBMCs went either fresh into the expansion assay or into cryopreservation at -140 degrees C. The QIAamp Micro DNA Kit was used to extract genomic DNA from the CD4+ T cells. To note about this clone: Its target antigen remains unknown. The input lacks base qualities; no much larger clone sits a single base away.

As encoded in the germline V gene (reference sequence), CDR1 is MNHNY while CDR2 is SVGAGI. The CDR3 goes from the cysteine to the phenylalanine over 16 residues. Only CDR3 DNA is held: 48 bases, read in frame from base 1. V drops 2 bases and J drops 2 bases, leaving 10 bases in between. Input material: naive CD4+ T cells from PBMCs, cultured in vitro. The sample's cell subset or site label, decoded: naive CD4+ T cells isolated by negative enrichment. The source is an adult with COVID-19. Recombination connected TRBV6-6 to TRBJ2-6, with the D assignment possibly TRBD1 or TRBD2, given 6 matching bases for each. The CDR3 sequence is CASSYTGGAGANVLTF. The DNA sequence is TGTGCCAGCAGTTACACCGGGGGCGCTGGGGCCAACGTCCTGACTTTC.